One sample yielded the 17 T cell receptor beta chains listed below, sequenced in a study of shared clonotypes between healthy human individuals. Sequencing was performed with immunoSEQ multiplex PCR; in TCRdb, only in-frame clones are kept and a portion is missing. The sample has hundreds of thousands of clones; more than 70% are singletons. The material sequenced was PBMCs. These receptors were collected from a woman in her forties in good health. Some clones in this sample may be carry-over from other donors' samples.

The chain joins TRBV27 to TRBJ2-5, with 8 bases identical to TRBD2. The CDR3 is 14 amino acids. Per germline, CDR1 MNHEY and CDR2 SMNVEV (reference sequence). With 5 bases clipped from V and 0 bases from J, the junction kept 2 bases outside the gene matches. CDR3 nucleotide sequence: TGTGCCAGCAGTACGACTAGCGACCAAGAGACCCAGTACTTC. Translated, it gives CASSTTSDQETQYF.

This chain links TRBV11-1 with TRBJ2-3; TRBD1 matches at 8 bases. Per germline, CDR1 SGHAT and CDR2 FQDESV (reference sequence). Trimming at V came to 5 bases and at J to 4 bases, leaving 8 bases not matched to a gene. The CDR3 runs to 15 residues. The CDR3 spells CASSGYQGAADTQYF. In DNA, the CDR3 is TGTGCCAGCAGCGGCTACCAGGGGGCTGCAGATACGCAGTATTTT.

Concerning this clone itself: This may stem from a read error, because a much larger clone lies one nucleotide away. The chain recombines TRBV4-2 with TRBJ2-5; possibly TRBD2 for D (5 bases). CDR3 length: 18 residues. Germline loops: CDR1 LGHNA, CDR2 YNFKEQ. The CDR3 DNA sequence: TGTGCCAGCGGCCAAGGGAGTTTGGCGGCTTCCCGCGGGGAGACCCAGTACTTC. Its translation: CASGQGSLAASRGETQYF.

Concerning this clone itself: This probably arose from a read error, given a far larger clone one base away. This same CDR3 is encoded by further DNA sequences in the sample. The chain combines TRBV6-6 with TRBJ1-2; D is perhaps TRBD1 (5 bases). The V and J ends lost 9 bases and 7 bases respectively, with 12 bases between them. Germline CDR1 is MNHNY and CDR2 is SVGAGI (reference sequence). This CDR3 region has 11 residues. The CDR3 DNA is TGTGCCAGTACTGGGGGAGCTGGCTACACCTTC. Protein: CASTGGAGYTF.

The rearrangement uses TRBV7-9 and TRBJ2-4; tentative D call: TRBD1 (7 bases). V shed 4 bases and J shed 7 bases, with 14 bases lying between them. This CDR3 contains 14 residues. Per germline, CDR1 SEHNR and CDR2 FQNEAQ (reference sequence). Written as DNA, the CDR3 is TGTGCCAGCAGCTCTAACCAGGGGGGCAACATTCAGTACTTC. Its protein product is CASSSNQGGNIQYF.

The CDR3 protein is CATSRARTHNEQFF. In DNA form, the CDR3 reads TGTGCCACCAGCAGGGCCCGGACACACAATGAGCAGTTCTTC. The gene calls are TRBV15 and TRBJ2-1, with D possibly being TRBD1 (5 bases). Germline loops: CDR1 LNHNV, CDR2 YYDKDF (reference sequence). The CDR3 is 14 residues long. Trimming cost V 3 bases and J 5 bases, with 11 bases left between them.

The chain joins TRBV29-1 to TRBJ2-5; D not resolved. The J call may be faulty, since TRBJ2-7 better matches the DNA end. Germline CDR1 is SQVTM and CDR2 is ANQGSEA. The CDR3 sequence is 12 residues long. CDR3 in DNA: TGCAGCGCCACGCGGAGTTCCTACGAGCAGTACTTC. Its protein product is CSATRSSYEQYF.

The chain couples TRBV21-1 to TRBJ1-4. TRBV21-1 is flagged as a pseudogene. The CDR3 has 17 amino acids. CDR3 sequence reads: CASSKTALGWTNEKLFF. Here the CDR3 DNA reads TGTGCCAGCAGCAAAACCGCCTTAGGGTGGACTAATGAAAAACTGTTTTTT.

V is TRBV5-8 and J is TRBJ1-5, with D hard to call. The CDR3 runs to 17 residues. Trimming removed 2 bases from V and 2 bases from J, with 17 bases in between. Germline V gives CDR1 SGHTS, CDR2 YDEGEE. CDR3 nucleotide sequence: TGTGCCAGCAGCTTATCCGTTTTCCAACTGGGCAATCAGCCCCAGCATTTT. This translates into CASSLSVFQLGNQPQHF.

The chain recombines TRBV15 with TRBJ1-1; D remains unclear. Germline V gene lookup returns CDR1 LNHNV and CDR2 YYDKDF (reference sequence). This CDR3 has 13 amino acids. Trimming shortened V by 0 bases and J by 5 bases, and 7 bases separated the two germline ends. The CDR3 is CATSREIGTEAFF. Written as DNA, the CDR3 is TGTGCCACCAGCAGAGAGATCGGAACTGAAGCTTTCTTT.

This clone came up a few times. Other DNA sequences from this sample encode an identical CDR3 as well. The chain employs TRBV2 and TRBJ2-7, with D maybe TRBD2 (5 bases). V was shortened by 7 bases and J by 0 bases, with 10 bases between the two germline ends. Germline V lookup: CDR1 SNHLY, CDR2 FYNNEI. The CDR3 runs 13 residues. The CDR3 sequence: CASTEGTSYEQYF. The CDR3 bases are TGTGCCAGCACTGAGGGCACCTCCTACGAGCAGTACTTC.

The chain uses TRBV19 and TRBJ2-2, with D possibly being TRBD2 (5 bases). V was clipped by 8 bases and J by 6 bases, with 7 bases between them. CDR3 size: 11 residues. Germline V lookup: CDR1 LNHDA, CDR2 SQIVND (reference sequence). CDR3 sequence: CASQRAGELFF. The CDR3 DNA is TGTGCCAGTCAGAGGGCCGGGGAGCTGTTTTTT. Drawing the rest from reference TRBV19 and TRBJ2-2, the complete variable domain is DGGITQSPKYLFRKEGQNVTLSCEQNLNHDAMYWYRQDPGQGLRLIYYSQIVNDFQKGDIAEGYSVSREKKESFPLTVTSAQKNPTAFYLCASQRAGELFFGEGSRLTVL.

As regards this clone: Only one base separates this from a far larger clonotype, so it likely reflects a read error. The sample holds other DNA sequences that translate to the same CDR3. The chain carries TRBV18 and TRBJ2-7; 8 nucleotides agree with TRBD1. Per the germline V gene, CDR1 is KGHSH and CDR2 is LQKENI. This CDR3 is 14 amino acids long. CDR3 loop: CASSPGTGPYEQYF. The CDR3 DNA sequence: TGTGCCAGCTCACCAGGGACAGGTCCCTACGAGCAATACTTC.

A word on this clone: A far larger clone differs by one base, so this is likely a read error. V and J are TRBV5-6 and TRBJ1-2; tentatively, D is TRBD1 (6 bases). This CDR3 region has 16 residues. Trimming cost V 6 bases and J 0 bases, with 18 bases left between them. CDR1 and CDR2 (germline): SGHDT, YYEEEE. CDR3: CASTFWGATTNYGYTF. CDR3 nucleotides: TGTGCCAGCACCTTCTGGGGGGCAACTACTAACTATGGCTACACCTTC.

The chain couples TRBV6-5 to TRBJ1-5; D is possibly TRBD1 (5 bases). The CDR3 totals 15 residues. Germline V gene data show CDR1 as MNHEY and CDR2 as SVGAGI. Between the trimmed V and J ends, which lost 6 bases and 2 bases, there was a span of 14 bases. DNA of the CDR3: TGTGCCAGCAGCCCCTCGGGGGTTGGCAATCAGCCCCAGCATTTT. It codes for CASSPSGVGNQPQHF.

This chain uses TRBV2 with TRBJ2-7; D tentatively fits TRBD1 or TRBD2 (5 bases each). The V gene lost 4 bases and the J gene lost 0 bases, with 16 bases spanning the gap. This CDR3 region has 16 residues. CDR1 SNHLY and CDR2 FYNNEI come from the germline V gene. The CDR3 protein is CASSVRGRASSYEQYF. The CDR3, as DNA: TGTGCCAGCAGTGTACGGGGCAGGGCAAGCTCCTACGAGCAGTACTTC.

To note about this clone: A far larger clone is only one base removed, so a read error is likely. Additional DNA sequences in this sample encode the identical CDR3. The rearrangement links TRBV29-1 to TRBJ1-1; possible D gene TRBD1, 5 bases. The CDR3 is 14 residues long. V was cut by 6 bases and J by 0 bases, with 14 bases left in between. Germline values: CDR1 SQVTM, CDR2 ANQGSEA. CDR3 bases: TGCAGCGTCGGTAAGGGGCCTATGAACACTGAAGCTTTCTTT. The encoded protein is CSVGKGPMNTEAFF.